The rows below give T cell receptor beta chains drawn from one sample of a study of blood T cells in healthy people across ages. In TCRdb, the 5' RACE reads were re-called with MiXCR into one record per CDR3 protein. Counted here are fewer than 800,000 distinct CDR3 sequences, about 34% occurring once; the ten biggest clones make up 15%. Source material: blood. The source is a woman older than 75 in good health. Both conserved end residues are part of each CDR3. The D gene is left open where the match is weak. Clone size appears in some rows only: once, few, many, or a class for an expanded clone.

d_call: TRBD1
j_call: TRBJ2-7
v_call: TRBV7-7
clone_size: many
cdr3_nt: TGTGCCAGCAGCAGAGGGACAGGGGGTTCCTACGAGCAGTACTTC
cdr3_aa: CASSRGTGGSYEQYF

d_call: NA
j_call: TRBJ2-2
v_call: TRBV11-1
clone_size: NA
cdr3_nt: TGTGCCAGCAGCTTAGCCGGGGACACCGGGGAGCTGTTTTTT
cdr3_aa: CASSLAGDTGELFF

d_call: NA
j_call: TRBJ1-1
v_call: TRBV28
clone_size: NA
cdr3_nt: TGTGCCAGCAGTTTAGAGAACATGGATGAAGCTTTCTTT
cdr3_aa: CASSLENMDEAFF

d_call: TRBD1
j_call: TRBJ2-6
v_call: TRBV6-1
clone_size: few
cdr3_nt: TGTGCCAGCGCGTACAGGGGCCCTGGGGCCAACGTCCTGACTTTC
cdr3_aa: CASAYRGPGANVLTF

d_call: NA
j_call: TRBJ2-3
v_call: TRBV11-3
clone_size: NA
cdr3_nt: TGTGCCAGCTGTGGGTCTCCCTTTCCCAGCACAGATACGCAGTATTTT
cdr3_aa: CASCGSPFPSTDTQYF

d_call: NA
j_call: TRBJ2-3
v_call: TRBV7-3
clone_size: many
cdr3_nt: TGTGCCAGCAGCTTAGGTTTGCGGCGGGGTTCATTGGATACGCAGTATTTT
cdr3_aa: CASSLGLRRGSLDTQYF

d_call: TRBD2
j_call: TRBJ2-7
v_call: TRBV6-2/TRBV6-3
clone_size: NA
cdr3_nt: TGTGCCAGCAGTTACTCATCGGCTAGCGGGAATTCCCTTACCTACGAGCAGTACTTC
cdr3_aa: CASSYSSASGNSLTYEQYF

d_call: NA
j_call: TRBJ2-3
v_call: TRBV30
clone_size: NA
cdr3_nt: TGTGCCTGGAGCGCGCGGGATAATACGCAGTATTTT
cdr3_aa: CAWSARDNTQYF

d_call: NA
j_call: TRBJ2-5
v_call: TRBV7-9
clone_size: NA
cdr3_nt: TGTGCCAGCAGCTTAGCGGTAATAATGGAGCAGTACTTC
cdr3_aa: CASSLAVIMEQYF

d_call: TRBD2
j_call: TRBJ2-2
v_call: TRBV20-1
clone_size: few
cdr3_nt: TGCAGTGTTCGTTCGGCGGGGGGCGGTTCCGGGGAGCTGTTTTTT
cdr3_aa: CSVRSAGGGSGELFF

d_call: NA
j_call: TRBJ2-3
v_call: TRBV7-3
clone_size: NA
cdr3_nt: TGTGCCAGCAGCCCCTTTCAAGGGGCCGATACGCAGTATTTT
cdr3_aa: CASSPFQGADTQYF

d_call: NA
j_call: TRBJ2-4
v_call: TRBV11-2
clone_size: many
cdr3_nt: TGTGCCAGCAGCTTAGAACCCCCAGGGGGAGTAGCGGGACTAGCCAAAAACATTCAGTACTTC
cdr3_aa: CASSLEPPGGVAGLAKNIQYF

d_call: TRBD1
j_call: TRBJ2-7
v_call: TRBV15
clone_size: many
cdr3_nt: TGTGCCACCAGGATGACAGGGGACGAGCAGTACTTC
cdr3_aa: CATRMTGDEQYF